This T cell receptor (beta chain) was obtained from a study of shared clonotypes between healthy human individuals. The authors split each subset's genomic DNA evenly across several immunoSEQ plates. Per the original methods: ImmunoSEQ only sent back junction sequences with no quality scores, so filtering was done differently. TCRdb keeps only in-frame clones here, not all; method: immunoSEQ multiplex PCR. The V and J calls and the clone size are those of that table, but D and trimming were determined from the DNA. The sample records nearly 750,000 clones, 72% being singletons. Study-wide points: Among donors, sharing of clonotypes was expected to be affected by sequencing depth. The small donor group covered limited genetic and exposure diversity.

This clone was seen a handful of times. As yet, its antigen is unknown. The CDR3 sequence is 13 residues long. Trimming took off 10 bases at V and 1 base at J, with 10 bases between the two ends. The germline CDR1 and CDR2 sequences are WSHSY and SAAADI. The sample was memory CD4+ T cells sorted from blood. Subset noted: CD45RA-negative fraction. The rearrangement links TRBV10-2 to TRBJ2-2, with TRBD2 as a possible D gene (6 bases). The TCR comes from a woman in her twenties or thirties in good health. The CDR3 bases are TGCGCCACCGAGGGAGGGAACACCGGGGAGCTGTTTTTT. It specifies CATEGGNTGELFF.